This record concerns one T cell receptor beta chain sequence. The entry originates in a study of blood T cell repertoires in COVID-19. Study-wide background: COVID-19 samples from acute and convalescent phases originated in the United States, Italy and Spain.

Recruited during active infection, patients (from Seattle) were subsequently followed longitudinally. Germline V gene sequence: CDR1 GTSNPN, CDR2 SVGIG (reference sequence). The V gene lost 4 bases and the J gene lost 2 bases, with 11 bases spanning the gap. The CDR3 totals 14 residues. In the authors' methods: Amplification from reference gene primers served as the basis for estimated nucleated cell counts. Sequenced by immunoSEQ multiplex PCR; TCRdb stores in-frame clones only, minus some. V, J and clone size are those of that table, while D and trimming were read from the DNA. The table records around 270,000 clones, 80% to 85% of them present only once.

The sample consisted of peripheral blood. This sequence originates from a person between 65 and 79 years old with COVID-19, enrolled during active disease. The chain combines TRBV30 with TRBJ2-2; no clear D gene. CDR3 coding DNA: TGTGCCTGGACCATTCCACTAAACACCGGGGAGCTGTTTTTT. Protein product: CAWTIPLNTGELFF.